This T cell receptor (beta chain) was found in a study of CD8 T cells in Susac syndrome. This CDR3 is built from 13 residues. The J segment lost 5 bases and the V segment lost 5 bases, leaving 3 bases of the junction unmatched. Per the germline V gene, CDR1 is MNHEY and CDR2 is SVGEGT. With random hexamers, reverse transcription was performed on roughly 0.5 to 1 ug of RNA. The TCR beta CDR3 was amplified by immunoSEQ multiplex PCR across 54 Vbeta, 13 Jbeta. From the immunoSEQ multiplex PCR reads, TCRdb called clonotypes with MiXCR, one entry per CDR3 protein. This repertoire shows approximately 170,000 distinct CDR3 sequences, about 91% found once; its top ten account for more than 0.07%. From blood CD8+ and CD4+ T cells, TCR beta sequences were generated. While CD8+ and CD4+ T cells were isolated negatively, TEMRA cells were enriched by FACS.

The sequenced sample was CD4+ T cells from PBMCs. This sequence joins TRBV6-2 or TRBV6-3 and TRBJ1-5; the match to TRBD1 covers 7 bases. This receptor was identified in a human donor in good health. The CDR3 DNA is TGTGCCAGCAGTACCACAGGGGATCAGCCCCAGCATTTT. Protein: CASSTTGDQPQHF.